This T cell receptor (beta chain) appears in the sequencing data of a study of T cell responses to AZD1222 COVID-19 vaccine. Study-level findings and limits: Mapped onto spike, vaccine-associated CD4 TCRs spanned it and were dominant at 160-218 and 743-854.

A remark on this clone: As yet, its antigen is unknown.

Assay: immunoSEQ multiplex PCR; the TCRdb copy retains only in-frame clones and omits some. Of roughly 140,000 clones listed, roughly 90% are singletons. V lost 3 bases to trimming and J lost 0 bases, with 12 bases between them. The CDR3 length is 15 residues. The V gene's germline CDR1 is KGHSH and CDR2 LQKENI. Second-dose timings of about 4 or about 12 weeks were pooled. The genes are TRBV18 and TRBJ2-7, with TRBD2 as a possible D gene (7 bases). This TCR was recovered from an adult who received the AZD1222 COVID-19 vaccine. Sequencing was performed on peripheral blood, taken 28 days after the second AZD1222 dose. The CDR3 nucleotides are TGTGCCAGCTCACCGGGGGGCGGGAGCTCCTACGAGCAGTACTTC. This encodes CASSPGGGSSYEQYF.